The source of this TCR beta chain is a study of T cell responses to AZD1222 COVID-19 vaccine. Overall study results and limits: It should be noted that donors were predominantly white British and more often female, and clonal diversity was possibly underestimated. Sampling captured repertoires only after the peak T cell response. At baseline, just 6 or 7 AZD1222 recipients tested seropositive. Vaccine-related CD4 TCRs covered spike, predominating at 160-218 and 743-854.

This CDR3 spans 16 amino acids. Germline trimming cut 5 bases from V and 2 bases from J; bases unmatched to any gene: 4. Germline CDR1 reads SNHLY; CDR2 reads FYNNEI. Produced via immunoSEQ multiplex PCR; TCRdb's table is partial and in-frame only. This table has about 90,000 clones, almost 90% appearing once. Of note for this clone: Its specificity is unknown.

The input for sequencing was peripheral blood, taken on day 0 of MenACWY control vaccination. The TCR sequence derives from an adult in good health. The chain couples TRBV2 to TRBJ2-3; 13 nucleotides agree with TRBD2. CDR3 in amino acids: CASSRGLAGYTDTQYF. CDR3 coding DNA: TGTGCCAGCAGTAGGGGACTAGCGGGGTACACAGATACGCAGTATTTT.